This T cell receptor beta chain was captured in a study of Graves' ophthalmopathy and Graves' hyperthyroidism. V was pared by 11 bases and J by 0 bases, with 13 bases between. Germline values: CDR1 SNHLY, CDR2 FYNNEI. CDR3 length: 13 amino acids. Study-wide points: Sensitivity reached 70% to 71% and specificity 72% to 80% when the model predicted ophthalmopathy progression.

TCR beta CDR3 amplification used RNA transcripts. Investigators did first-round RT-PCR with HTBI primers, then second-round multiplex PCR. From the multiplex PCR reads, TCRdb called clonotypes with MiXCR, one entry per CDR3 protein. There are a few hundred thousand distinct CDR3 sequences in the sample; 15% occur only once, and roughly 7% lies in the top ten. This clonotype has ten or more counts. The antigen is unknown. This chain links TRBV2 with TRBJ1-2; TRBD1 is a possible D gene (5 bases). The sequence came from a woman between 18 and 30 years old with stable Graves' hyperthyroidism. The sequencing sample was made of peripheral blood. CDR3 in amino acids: CAWETVTNYGYTF. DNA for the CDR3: TGTGCCTGGGAGACAGTTACTAACTATGGCTACACCTTC. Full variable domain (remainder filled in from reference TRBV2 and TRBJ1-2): EPEVTQTPSHQVTQMGQEVILRCVPISNHLYFYWYRQILGQKVEFLVSFYNNEISEKSEIFDDQFSVERPDGSNFTLKIRSTKLEDSAMYFCAWETVTNYGYTFGSGTRLTVV.